This TCR beta chain was recovered during a study of cytomegalovirus exposure and HLA in healthy donors. About the research overall: The roughly 120 validation repertoires, a later analysis reported, used the same platform as the approximately 650 first-cohort repertoires. General study points: Researchers catalogued 150 or so TCR beta chains as cytomegalovirus-associated.

Method: immunoSEQ multiplex PCR; TCRdb's copy keeps in-frame clones and lacks some. The sample includes about 130,000 clones, nearly 90% of them seen just once. Donors were drawn from the 120-subject validation cohort, separate from the approximately 700-subject first cohort. Trimming at V came to 6 bases and at J to 5 bases, leaving 4 bases not matched to a gene. CDR3 length: 13 residues. Germline-derived CDR1 and CDR2 are SNHLY and FYNNEI. About this clone itself: Its antigen is undetermined.

The chain combines TRBV2 with TRBJ1-2; TRBD1 agrees at 9 bases. The sequence was collected from a woman aged 18-29 years in good health and CMV-seronegative. The material sequenced was PBMCs. The CDR3: CASSLQGAYGYTF. The CDR3 DNA reads as TGTGCCAGCAGCCTACAGGGGGCATATGGCTACACCTTC.